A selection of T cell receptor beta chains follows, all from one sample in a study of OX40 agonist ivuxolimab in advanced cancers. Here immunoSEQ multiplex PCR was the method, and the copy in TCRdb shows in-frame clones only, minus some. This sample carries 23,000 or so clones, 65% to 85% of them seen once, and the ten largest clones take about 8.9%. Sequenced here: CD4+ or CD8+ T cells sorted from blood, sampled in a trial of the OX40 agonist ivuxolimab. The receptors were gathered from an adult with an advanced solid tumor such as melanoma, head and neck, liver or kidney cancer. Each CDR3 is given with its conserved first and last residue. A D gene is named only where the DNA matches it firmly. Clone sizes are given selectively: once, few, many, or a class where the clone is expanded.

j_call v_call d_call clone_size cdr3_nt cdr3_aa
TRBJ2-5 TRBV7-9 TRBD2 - TGTGCCAGCAGCTTAGCGTCAGCGGGGGTCCAAGAGACCCAGTACTTC CASSLASAGVQETQYF
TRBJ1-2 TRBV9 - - TGTGCCAGCAGCCCAGAAGCGCCGCCCCCCTATGGCTACACCTTC CASSPEAPPPYGYTF
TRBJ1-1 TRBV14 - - TGTGCCAGCAGCCAAGACGGGTTGAGGGAAACTGAAGCTTTCTTT CASSQDGLRETEAFF
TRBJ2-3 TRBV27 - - TGTGCCAGCAGTTTATTTAGGGCCGACACAGATACGCAGTATTTT CASSLFRADTDTQYF
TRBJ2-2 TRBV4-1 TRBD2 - TGCGCCAGCAGCCAAGAAAAGACAGGCACGGGACTAGGCAGTTCCGGGGAGCTGTTTTTT CASSQEKTGTGLGSSGELFF
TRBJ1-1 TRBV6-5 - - TGTGCCAGCAGTTACTCGGAAGGGAACACTGAAGCTTTCTTT CASSYSEGNTEAFF
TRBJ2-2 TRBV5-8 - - TGTGCCAGCAGCTTGGCAGGGTACTGGAACACCGGGGAGCTGTTTTTT CASSLAGYWNTGELFF
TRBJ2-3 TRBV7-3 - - TGTGCCAGCAGCCTCTTGGGACGGTGGGGAACTAGCACAGATACGCAGTATTTT CASSLLGRWGTSTDTQYF
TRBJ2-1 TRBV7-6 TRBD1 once TGTGCCAGCAGCTTAGGAGCCGGGACAGTATACAATGAGCAGTTCTTC CASSLGAGTVYNEQFF
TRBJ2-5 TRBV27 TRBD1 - TGTGCCAGCACCCTAGCCTGGTTGGGACAGGGGGCTCCGGAGACCCAGTACTTC CASTLAWLGQGAPETQYF
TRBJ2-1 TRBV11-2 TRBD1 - TGTGCCAGCAGCACGACAGGGGTCTACAATGAGCAGTTCTTC CASSTTGVYNEQFF
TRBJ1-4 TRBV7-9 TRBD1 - TGTGCCAGCAGGCGTGACAGGGTTTCCGAAAAACTGTTTTTT CASRRDRVSEKLFF
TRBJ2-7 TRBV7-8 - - TGTGCCAGCAGACAGGGACAACACTCCTACGAGCAGTACTTC CASRQGQHSYEQYF
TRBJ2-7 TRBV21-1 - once TGTGCCAGCAGCACCAATAGGGGCGAGCAGTACTTC CASSTNRGEQYF
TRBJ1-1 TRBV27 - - TGTGCCAGCAGTTCCCCGCTGGGGGAGAACACTGAAGCTTTCTTT CASSSPLGENTEAFF
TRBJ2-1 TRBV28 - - TGTGCCAGCAGTTTAACCCGCCGTACAGGGAACAATGAGCAGTTCTTC CASSLTRRTGNNEQFF
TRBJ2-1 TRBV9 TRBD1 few TGTGCCAGCAGCCTTAATACCGGGACAGGTAATGAGCAGTTCTTC CASSLNTGTGNEQFF
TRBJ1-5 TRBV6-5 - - TGTGCCAGCAGCCCCGGAACCATCAATCAGCCCCAGCATTTT CASSPGTINQPQHF